This T cell receptor beta chain was captured in a study of T-cell memory formation after mild COVID-19. This clonotype was counted a few times. Antigen specificity is unknown. General observations from the study: Certain responding clones were present in pre-infection memory, suggesting participation of cross-reactive memory.

Constant-segment primers were used for 5'RACE, and the resulting TCR alpha and TCR beta cDNA libraries carried sample barcodes and UMIs. TCRdb reprocessed the 5' RACE reads with MiXCR, giving one entry per CDR3 protein. The table lists about 540,000 distinct CDR3 sequences, about 20% of them singletons, with around 13% in the top ten. This CDR3 contains 13 residues. The germline V gene has CDR1 KGHSH and CDR2 LQKENI. Trimming took off 3 bases at V and 4 bases at J, with 9 bases between the two ends. V and J are TRBV18 and TRBJ1-1, with D maybe TRBD1 (5 bases). Input material: PBMCs or a T cell subset sorted from them (not recorded which). The TCR was taken from an adult woman who had mild COVID-19 (a few samples of this study predate the infection). Cell type and time point are not known. Here the CDR3 DNA reads TGTGCCAGCTCACCGGGGGTCTCCACTGAAGCTTTCTTT. Its translation: CASSPGVSTEAFF.